This entry is about one TCR beta chain. The antigen remains undetermined. These data originate in a study of T-cell memory formation after mild COVID-19. General study points: Shrinking CD4+ clones were chiefly CM and EM; CD8+ ones were chiefly EMRA.

TCRdb used MiXCR to reprocess the 5' RACE reads, holding one entry per CDR3 protein. Found here are just under 550,000 distinct CDR3 sequences, roughly 22% of them singletons; the top ten hold under 15%. V was cut by 5 bases and J by 1 base, with 15 bases left in between. This CDR3 is built from 15 residues. CDR1 KGHSH and CDR2 LQKENI come from the germline V gene. The sequence was collected from an adult woman who had mild COVID-19 (a few samples of this study predate the infection). Cell type and time point are not known. The chain links TRBV18 to TRBJ2-7, with a tentative D call TRBD1 (5 bases). The material sequenced was PBMCs or a T cell subset sorted from them (not recorded which). This CDR3 reads CASSEPGYGSYEQYF. In nucleotides, the CDR3 is TGTGCCAGCTCAGAACCAGGGTATGGGTCCTACGAGCAGTACTTC.